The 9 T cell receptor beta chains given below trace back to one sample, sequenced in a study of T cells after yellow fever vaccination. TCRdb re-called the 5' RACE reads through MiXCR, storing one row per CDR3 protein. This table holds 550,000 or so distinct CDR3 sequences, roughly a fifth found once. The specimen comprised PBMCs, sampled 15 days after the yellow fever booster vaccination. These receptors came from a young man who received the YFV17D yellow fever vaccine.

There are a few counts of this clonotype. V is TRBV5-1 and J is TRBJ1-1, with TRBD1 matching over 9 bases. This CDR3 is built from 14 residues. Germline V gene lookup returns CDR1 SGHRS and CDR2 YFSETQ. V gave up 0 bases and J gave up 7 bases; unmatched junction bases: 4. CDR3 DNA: TGCGCCAGCAGCTTGGGTGGACAGGGGTTTGAAGCTTTCTTT. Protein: CASSLGGQGFEAFF.

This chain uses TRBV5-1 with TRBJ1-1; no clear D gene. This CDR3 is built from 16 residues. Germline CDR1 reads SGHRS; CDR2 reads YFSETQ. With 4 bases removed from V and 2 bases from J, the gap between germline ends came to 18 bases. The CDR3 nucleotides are TGCGCCAGCAGCCAGGACCCCCATGGGCTAAACACTGAAGCTTTCTTT. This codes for CASSQDPHGLNTEAFF.

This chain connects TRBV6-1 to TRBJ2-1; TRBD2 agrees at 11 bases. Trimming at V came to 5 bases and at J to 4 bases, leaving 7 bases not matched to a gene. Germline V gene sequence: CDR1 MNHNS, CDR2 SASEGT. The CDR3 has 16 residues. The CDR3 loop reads CASSPLAGDLYNEQFF. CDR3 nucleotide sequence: TGTGCCAGCAGTCCACTAGCGGGAGACTTATACAATGAGCAGTTCTTC.

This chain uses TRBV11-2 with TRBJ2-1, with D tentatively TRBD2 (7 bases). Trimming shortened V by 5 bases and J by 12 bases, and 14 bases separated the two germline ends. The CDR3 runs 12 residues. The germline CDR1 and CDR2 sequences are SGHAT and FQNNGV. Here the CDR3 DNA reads TGTGCCAGCAGCCGAGGGGGGGGCGGGCAGTTCTTC. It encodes CASSRGGGGQFF.

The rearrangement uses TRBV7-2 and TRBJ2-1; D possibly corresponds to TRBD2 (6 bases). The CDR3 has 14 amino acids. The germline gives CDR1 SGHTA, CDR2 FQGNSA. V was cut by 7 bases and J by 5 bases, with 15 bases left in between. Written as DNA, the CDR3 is TGTGCCAGCACCCCCCGGGGGACCCACAATGAGCAGTTCTTC. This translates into CASTPRGTHNEQFF.

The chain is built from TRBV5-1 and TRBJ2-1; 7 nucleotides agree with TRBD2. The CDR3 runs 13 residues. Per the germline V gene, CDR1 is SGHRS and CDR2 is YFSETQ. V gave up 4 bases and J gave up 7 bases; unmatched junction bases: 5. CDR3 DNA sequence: TGCGCCAGCAGCCCCGATAGCGGGAATGAGCAGTTCTTC. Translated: CASSPDSGNEQFF.

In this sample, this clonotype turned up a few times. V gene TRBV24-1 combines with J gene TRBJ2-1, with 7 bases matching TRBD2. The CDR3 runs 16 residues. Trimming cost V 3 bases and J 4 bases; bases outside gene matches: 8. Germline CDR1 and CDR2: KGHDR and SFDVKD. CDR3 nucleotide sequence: TGTGCCACCAGTGATCCCACGGGACTAACGTACAATGAGCAGTTCTTC. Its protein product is CATSDPTGLTYNEQFF.

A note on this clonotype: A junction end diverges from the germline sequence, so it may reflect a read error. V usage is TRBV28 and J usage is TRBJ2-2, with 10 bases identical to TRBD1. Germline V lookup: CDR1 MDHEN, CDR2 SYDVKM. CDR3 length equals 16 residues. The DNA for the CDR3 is TGTTCCAGCAGCCCGGGGGACAGGGGAAACACCGGGGAGCTGTTTTTT. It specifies CSSSPGDRGNTGELFF.

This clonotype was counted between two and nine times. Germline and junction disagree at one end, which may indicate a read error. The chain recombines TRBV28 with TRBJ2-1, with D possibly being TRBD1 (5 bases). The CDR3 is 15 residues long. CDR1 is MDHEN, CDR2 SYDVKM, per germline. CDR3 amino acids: CASNLGAGKYNEQFF. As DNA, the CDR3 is TGTGCCAGCAATTTAGGGGCTGGAAAATACAATGAGCAGTTCTTC.